Presented here are 4 T cell receptor beta chains from one specimen sequenced in a study of blood T cell repertoires in COVID-19. Method: immunoSEQ multiplex PCR; TCRdb's copy keeps in-frame clones and lacks some. The sample lists hundreds of thousands of clones, about 82% occurring once. Sequenced: peripheral blood. The receptors here all came from a man between 45 and 60 years old with active or convalescent COVID-19.

This clone occurred once. The J gene is TRBJ2-1, the V gene TRBV9; no definite D call. The CDR3 runs to 11 residues. Trimming pared 4 bases from V and 10 bases from J, leaving 9 bases between. Germline-derived CDR1 and CDR2 are SGDLS and YYNGEE. The CDR3 bases are TGTGCCAGCAGCTCCCAGCGAGAGCAGTTCTTC. Protein: CASSSQREQFF.

This chain's CDR3 is CASSLPPGQPHYEQYF. DNA of the CDR3: TGTGCCAGCAGTTTGCCCCCGGGACAGCCTCACTACGAGCAGTACTTC. This rearrangement joins TRBV28 to TRBJ2-7; TRBD1 agrees at 7 bases. Trimming cost V 3 bases and J 3 bases; bases outside gene matches: 11. The V gene's germline CDR1 is MDHEN and CDR2 SYDVKM. The CDR3 covers 16 residues.

V usage is TRBV19 and J usage is TRBJ1-2; 11 bases are shared with TRBD1. The CDR3 length is 14 residues. V trimming: 8 bases; J trimming: 4 bases; junction bases outside the gene matches: 6. The germline V gene has CDR1 LNHDA and CDR2 SQIVND (reference sequence). For the CDR3, the DNA is TGTGCCAGTTTAGGACAGGGGGCGATCTATGGCTACACCTTC. Translating gives CASLGQGAIYGYTF.

This clone was picked up a small number of times. V is TRBV2 and J is TRBJ2-3; 9 bases are shared with TRBD2. V lost 5 bases, J lost 6 bases, and 12 bases stayed unmatched. The CDR3 spans 16 residues. Germline CDR1 SNHLY, CDR2 FYNNEI. The CDR3 sequence is CASSWSSGRARDTQYF. CDR3 in DNA: TGTGCCAGCAGTTGGAGTAGCGGGAGAGCCCGGGATACGCAGTATTTT.